Listed below are T cell receptor beta chains from one sample, sequenced in a study of T cell responses to AZD1222 COVID-19 vaccine. Libraries were prepared by immunoSEQ multiplex PCR; TCRdb keeps only in-frame clonotypes and omits some of them. The data show over 95,000 clones, around 89% seen once. The sequencing used peripheral blood, collected on day 0 of AZD1222 vaccination. The receptors stem from an adult in good health. CDR3s include the opening cysteine and the closing phenylalanine or tryptophan. A D gene is named only where the DNA matches it firmly. Clone size, where shown, is once, few, many, or a class for clones that have expanded.

j_call	d_call	cdr3_length	v_call	clone_size	cdr3_nt	cdr3_aa
TRBJ1-5	NA	17	TRBV4-3	NA	TGCGCCAGCAGCCAAGACGCCCCCAGGCAGCGCAATCAGCCCCAGCATTTT	CASSQDAPRQRNQPQHF
TRBJ1-6	TRBD1	14	TRBV5-1	NA	TGCGCCAGCAGCTTGACAGGGGGTAATTCACCCCTCCACTTT	CASSLTGGNSPLHF
TRBJ1-5	TRBD1	16	TRBV15	NA	TGTGCCACCAACCCCTCCGGGACAGGGGGCAATCAGCCCCAGCATTTT	CATNPSGTGGNQPQHF
TRBJ2-6	NA	15	TRBV5-4	NA	TGTGCCAGCAGCTTAGGGGGGCCTGGGGCCAACGTCCTGACTTTC	CASSLGGPGANVLTF
TRBJ1-2	TRBD1	13	TRBV5-4	NA	TGTGCCAGCAGCTCGGACAGGGACGATGGCTACACCTTC	CASSSDRDDGYTF
TRBJ1-2	NA	16	TRBV7-2	once	TGTGCCAGCAGCTTAGTCCGGTTTCCTAATAACTATGGCTACACCTTC	CASSLVRFPNNYGYTF
TRBJ1-4	NA	14	TRBV7-8	NA	TGTGCCAGCAGCCCTAGGGAGGGTCGTGAAAAACTGTTTTTT	CASSPREGREKLFF
TRBJ2-5	TRBD2	15	TRBV2	NA	TGTGCCAGCAAGGTGGCTAGCGGGTTTCAAGAGACCCAGTACTTC	CASKVASGFQETQYF
TRBJ1-1	TRBD1	15	TRBV6-1	NA	TGTGCCAGCAGTGAGGGGACAGGGGTTAGACCTGAAGCTTTCTTT	CASSEGTGVRPEAFF
TRBJ2-1	TRBD2	16	TRBV19	NA	TGTGCCAGTAGTCCCCGGAGGGGACTAGCCTACAATGAGCAGTTCTTC	CASSPRRGLAYNEQFF
TRBJ1-6	NA	14	TRBV30	once	TGTGCCTGGAGTGCGGGCCAGGGGAATTCACCCCTCCACTTT	CAWSAGQGNSPLHF
TRBJ1-2	NA	13	TRBV6-6	NA	TGTGCCTCTCTAGGGGGAATGAACTATGGCTACACCTTC	CASLGGMNYGYTF
TRBJ1-2	NA	15	TRBV18	NA	TGTGCCAGCTCTTACAGAGGGACCTCTAACTATGGCTACACCTTC	CASSYRGTSNYGYTF
TRBJ1-1	NA	14	TRBV14	NA	TGTGCCAGCAGCCAAGAATTAAGGGCCACTGAAGCTTTCTTT	CASSQELRATEAFF
TRBJ2-1	TRBD2	13	TRBV29-1	few	TGCAGCGTTGGACTAGCAGACTACAATGAGCAGTTCTTC	CSVGLADYNEQFF